The 4 T cell receptor beta chains given below trace back to one sample, sequenced in a study of cytomegalovirus exposure and HLA in healthy donors. The PCR had 60 Vbeta and 13 Jbeta primers. Sequenced by immunoSEQ multiplex PCR; TCRdb stores in-frame clones only, minus some. The sample includes 120,000 or so clones, roughly 82% of them seen just once. Sequencing was performed on PBMCs. These receptors originate from a woman aged 18 to 35 in good health and CMV-seronegative.

This rearrangement joins TRBV18 to TRBJ2-7; D is possibly TRBD2 (7 bases). The CDR3 runs 16 residues. Trimming stripped 0 bases from V and 5 bases from J, with 17 bases between. Germline lookup yields CDR1 KGHSH and CDR2 LQKENI. The CDR3 region is CASSPPGVGGGNEQYF. The CDR3 bases are TGTGCCAGCTCACCACCGGGAGTCGGCGGGGGCAACGAGCAGTACTTC.

The CDR3, as DNA: TGTGCCAGCAGTGATAACAGCCTTAACTATGGCTACACCTTC. It codes for CASSDNSLNYGYTF. The chain joins TRBV2 to TRBJ1-2, with no clear D. V lost 3 bases to trimming and J lost 1 base, with 9 bases between them. The CDR3 runs to 14 residues. CDR1 SNHLY and CDR2 FYNNEI come from the germline V gene.

The chain is built from TRBV7-2 and TRBJ2-2, with a possible D match to TRBD1 (5 bases). The germline V and J ends were trimmed by 3 bases and 3 bases, with 11 bases remaining between them. This CDR3 has 15 amino acids. Germline CDR1 SGHTA, CDR2 FQGNSA. The chain's CDR3 is CASSLTARDTGELFF. The CDR3 coding sequence is TGTGCCAGCAGCTTGACAGCCCGAGACACCGGGGAGCTGTTTTTT.

This chain uses TRBV5-1 with TRBJ2-1; 9 positions match TRBD1. With 4 bases clipped from V and 8 bases from J, the junction kept 10 bases outside the gene matches. From germline, CDR1 is SGHRS and CDR2 YFSETQ. The CDR3 consists of 15 residues. CDR3 residues: CASSKGQGLEDEQFF. The CDR3, as DNA: TGCGCCAGCAGCAAGGGACAGGGATTGGAAGATGAGCAGTTCTTC.